This TCR beta chain was obtained from a study of shared clonotypes between healthy human individuals. Researchers ran the assay at a deep level. Authors' processing steps: ImmunoSEQ only sent back junction sequences with no quality scores, so filtering was done differently. Method: immunoSEQ multiplex PCR; TCRdb's copy keeps in-frame clones and lacks some. V, J and clone size reflect that table, while D and trimming were determined from the DNA. The data hold roughly 500,000 clones, with 75% to 85% observed a single time. The V gene's germline CDR1 is SEHNR and CDR2 FQNEAQ (reference sequence). Deletions cut 8 bases from V and 2 bases from J, with 6 bases between. This CDR3 is built from 11 residues. Donors were healthy HIV-negative adults without recent acute infections or vaccinations. Unsorted samples, those not sorted, used roughly 100 million PBMCs for genomic DNA.

The chain has TRBV7-9 and TRBJ2-5; no clear D gene. The sample was PBMCs. The sequence derives from a woman aged 40 to 49 in good health. Some clones in this sample may be carry-over from other donors' samples. The CDR3 is CASASQETQYF. The DNA for the CDR3 is TGTGCCAGCGCGTCGCAAGAGACCCAGTACTTC.